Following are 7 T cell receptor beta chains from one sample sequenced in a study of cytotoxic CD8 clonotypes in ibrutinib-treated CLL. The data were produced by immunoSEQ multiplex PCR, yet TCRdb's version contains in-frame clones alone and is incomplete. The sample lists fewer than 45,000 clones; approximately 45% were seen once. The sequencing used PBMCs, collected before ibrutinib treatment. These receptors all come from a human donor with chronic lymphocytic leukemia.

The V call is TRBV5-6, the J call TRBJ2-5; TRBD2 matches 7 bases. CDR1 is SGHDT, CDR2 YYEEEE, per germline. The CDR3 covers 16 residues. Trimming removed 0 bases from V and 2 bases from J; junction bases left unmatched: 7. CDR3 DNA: TGTGCCAGCAGCTTGGTTACGGGGGGAGGGCAAGAGACCCAGTACTTC. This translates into CASSLVTGGGQETQYF.

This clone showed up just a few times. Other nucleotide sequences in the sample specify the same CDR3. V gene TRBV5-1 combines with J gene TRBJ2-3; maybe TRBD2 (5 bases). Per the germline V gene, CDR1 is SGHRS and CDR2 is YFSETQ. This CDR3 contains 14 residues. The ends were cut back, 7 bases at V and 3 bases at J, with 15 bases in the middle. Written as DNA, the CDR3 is TGCGCCAGCTCGCCGGATCGAGGGACAGATACGCAGTATTTT. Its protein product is CASSPDRGTDTQYF.

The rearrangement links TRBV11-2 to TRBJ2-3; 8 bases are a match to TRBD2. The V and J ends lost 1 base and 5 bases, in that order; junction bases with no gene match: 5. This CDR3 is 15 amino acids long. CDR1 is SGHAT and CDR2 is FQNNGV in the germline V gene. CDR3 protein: CASSLVRRGEDTQYF. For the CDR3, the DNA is TGTGCCAGCAGCTTAGTAAGGCGGGGGGAAGATACGCAGTATTTT.

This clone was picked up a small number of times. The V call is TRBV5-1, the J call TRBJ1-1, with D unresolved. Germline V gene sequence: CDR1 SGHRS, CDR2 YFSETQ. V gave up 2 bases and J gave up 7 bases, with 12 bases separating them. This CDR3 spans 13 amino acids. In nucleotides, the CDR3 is TGCGCCAGCAGCTTAAATTCAGGACTTGAAGCTTTCTTT. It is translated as CASSLNSGLEAFF.

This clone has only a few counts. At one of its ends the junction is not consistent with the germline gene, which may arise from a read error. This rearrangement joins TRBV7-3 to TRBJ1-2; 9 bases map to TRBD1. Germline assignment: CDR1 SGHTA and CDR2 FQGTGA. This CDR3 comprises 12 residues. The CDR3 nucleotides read TGTGCCAGCAGCTTCCCGGGACAGGGTCCCTCCTTC. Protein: CASSFPGQGPSF. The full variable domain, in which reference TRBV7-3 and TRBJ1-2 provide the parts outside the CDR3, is GAGVSQTPSNKVTEKGKYVELRCDPISGHTALYWYRQSLGQGPEFLIYFQGTGAADDSGLPNDRFFAVRPEGSVSTLKIQRTERGDSAVYLCASSFPGQGPSFGSGTRLTVV.

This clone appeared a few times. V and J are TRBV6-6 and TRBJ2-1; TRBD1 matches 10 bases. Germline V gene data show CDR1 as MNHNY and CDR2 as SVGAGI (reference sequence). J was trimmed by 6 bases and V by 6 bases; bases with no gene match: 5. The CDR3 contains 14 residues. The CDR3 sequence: CASRWGQGRNEQFF. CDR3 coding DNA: TGTGCCAGCAGGTGGGGACAGGGGCGCAATGAGCAGTTCTTC.

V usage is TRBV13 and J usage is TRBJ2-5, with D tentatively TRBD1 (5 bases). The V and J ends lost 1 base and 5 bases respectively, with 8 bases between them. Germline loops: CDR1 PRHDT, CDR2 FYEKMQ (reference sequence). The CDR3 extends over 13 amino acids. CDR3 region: CASSLAGKETQYF. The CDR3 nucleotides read TGTGCCAGCAGCTTAGCAGGGAAGGAGACCCAGTACTTC.